This T cell receptor beta chain was profiled in a study of cytomegalovirus exposure and HLA in healthy donors. About the study: Prior work identified around 120 million unique TCR beta sequences in 150 million to 200 million T cells. General study points: Researchers reported in a later analysis that common viral pathogens appeared linked to several top clusters. An ancestry cluster, one associated with Asian ancestry, reportedly showed fewer N-insertions than the roughly 670-donor mean in a later analysis.

The CDR3 covers 16 residues. V was pared by 4 bases and J by 1 base, with 5 bases of the junction left unmatched. The germline CDR1 and CDR2 sequences are SGDLS and YYNGEE. 13 Jbeta primers and 60 Vbeta primers were used for the PCR. Produced via immunoSEQ multiplex PCR; TCRdb's table is partial and in-frame only. Of approximately 150,000 clones listed, about 80% are singletons. In the case of this clone: What it binds is unknown.

Sequenced input: PBMCs. The receptor comes from a man between 40 and 49 years old in good health and CMV-seronegative. The rearrangement links TRBV9 to TRBJ2-6, with 7 positions matching TRBD1. The CDR3, as DNA: TGTGCCAGCAGCATGACGACAGGGTCTGGGGCCAACGTCCTGACTTTC. Encoded protein: CASSMTTGSGANVLTF.